These T cell receptor beta chains were read from a single sample in a study of a mutant IDH1 vaccine in newly diagnosed glioma. Their antigen targets remain unknown. Only in-frame clones appear in the TCRdb table, and some are missing; sequencing was by immunoSEQ multiplex PCR. The sample has roughly 62,000 clones, 89% seen once. The input for sequencing was PBMCs, taken from a glioma patient whose treatment included an IDH1 peptide vaccine. The receptors were gathered from a man between 35 and 55 years old with glioma. Each CDR3 is given with its conserved first and last residue. The D gene is left open where the match is weak. Only part of the rows carry a size: once, few, many, or a class if the clone is expanded.

V	D	length	size	J	CDR3	DNA
TRBV6-1	TRBD1	16	.	TRBJ1-1	CASSARRQGGDTEAFF	TGTGCCAGCAGTGCCCGTCGACAGGGAGGGGACACTGAAGCTTTCTTT
TRBV4-1	TRBD1	15	.	TRBJ1-1	CASSPRQGREPEAFF	TGCGCCAGCAGCCCTAGACAGGGCCGGGAGCCTGAAGCTTTCTTT
TRBV10-3	TRBD1	16	.	TRBJ1-3	CAISESFMTGRNTIYF	TGTGCCATCAGTGAGTCGTTTATGACAGGGCGAAACACCATATATTTT
TRBV5-1	TRBD2	17	.	TRBJ2-1	CASSPGRTSGGYNEQFF	TGCGCCAGCAGCCCGGGACGGACTAGCGGGGGGTACAATGAGCAGTTCTTC
TRBV7-8	.	14	.	TRBJ2-7	CASSPTSSAGEQYF	TGTGCCAGCAGCCCAACATCTTCAGCCGGCGAGCAGTACTTC
TRBV5-1	.	14	.	TRBJ1-6	CASTGGTINSPLHF	TGCGCCAGCACCGGGGGGACCATAAATTCACCCCTCCACTTT
TRBV28	TRBD1	15	.	TRBJ2-1	CASSFWGQGLDEQFF	TGTGCCAGCAGTTTTTGGGGACAGGGGCTCGATGAGCAGTTCTTC
TRBV2	TRBD1	17	.	TRBJ2-7	CATSVTGNLVRIYEQYF	TGTGCCACCTCCGTGACAGGGAATCTTGTACGGATCTACGAGCAGTACTTC
TRBV27	.	13	.	TRBJ2-1	CASSLSWYNEQFF	TGTGCCAGCAGTTTAAGTTGGTACAATGAGCAGTTCTTC
TRBV28	.	14	.	TRBJ1-2	CASRPREGLYGYTF	TGTGCCAGCAGACCTAGGGAGGGCTTGTATGGCTACACCTTC
TRBV5-6	.	17	.	TRBJ2-6	CASSFSYRVSGANVLTF	TGTGCCAGCAGTTTCAGCTACAGGGTCTCTGGGGCCAACGTCCTGACTTTC
TRBV5-4	.	15	few	TRBJ2-2	CASSAEPHSTGELFF	TGTGCCAGCAGCGCCGAACCCCACAGCACCGGGGAGCTGTTTTTT
TRBV27	.	14	.	TRBJ1-1	CASMSSVWTPEAFF	TGTGCCAGCATGAGCTCCGTCTGGACTCCCGAAGCTTTCTTT
TRBV13	TRBD2	16	.	TRBJ2-1	CASSLKRGTFNDEQFF	TGTGCCAGCAGCTTAAAGCGGGGGACTTTCAACGATGAGCAGTTCTTC
TRBV5-4	TRBD1	15	.	TRBJ1-2	CASSRRQGSDYGYTF	TGTGCCAGCAGCCGCCGACAGGGGTCGGACTATGGCTACACCTTC
TRBV7-9	TRBD1	17	.	TRBJ1-1	CASSWSRDRRSNTEAFF	TGTGCCAGCAGCTGGAGCCGGGACAGAAGATCGAACACTGAAGCTTTCTTT
TRBV2	TRBD1	15	.	TRBJ1-4	CASSFLPGQGEKLFF	TGTGCCAGCAGCTTTCTTCCGGGACAGGGGGAAAAACTGTTTTTT
TRBV6-4	.	12	.	TRBJ2-4	CASREGTYIQYF	TGTGCCAGCAGAGAAGGAACTTACATTCAGTACTTC
TRBV5-1	.	16	.	TRBJ1-2	CASSLQPPGGGYGYTF	TGCGCCAGCAGCTTACAACCCCCGGGGGGTGGCTATGGCTACACCTTC
TRBV7-6	.	15	.	TRBJ2-1	CASSLRGGRTNEQFF	TGTGCCAGCAGCTTAAGGGGGGGACGGACCAATGAGCAGTTCTTC
TRBV5-5	.	15	few	TRBJ2-5	CASSREGAREETQYF	TGTGCCAGCAGCAGAGAGGGGGCACGGGAGGAGACCCAGTACTTC
TRBV29-1	.	12	.	TRBJ2-2	CSVVENTGELFF	TGCAGCGTTGTGGAGAACACCGGGGAGCTGTTTTTT
TRBV7-2	TRBD2	15	.	TRBJ2-1	CASMQTGTTWNEQFF	TGTGCCAGCATGCAAACCGGGACTACCTGGAATGAGCAGTTCTTC
TRBV18	.	15	.	TRBJ1-5	CASSPWGRGNQPQHF	TGTGCCAGCTCACCTTGGGGGCGAGGCAATCAGCCCCAGCATTTT
TRBV6-4	.	10	medium-sized	TRBJ1-1	CASSLTEAFF	TGTGCCAGCAGTCTAACTGAAGCTTTCTTT
TRBV6-1	.	16	.	TRBJ2-6	CASSVQGTSGANVLTF	TGTGCCAGCAGTGTCCAGGGAACCTCTGGGGCCAACGTCCTGACTTTC
TRBV19	.	15	.	TRBJ1-5	CASSAFGGAGQPQHF	TGTGCCAGTAGTGCTTTTGGGGGGGCGGGTCAGCCCCAGCATTTT
TRBV28	TRBD1	16	.	TRBJ2-5	CASSTTYDRGQETQYF	TGTGCCAGCAGTACAACATACGACAGGGGGCAAGAGACCCAGTACTTC
TRBV19	.	19	.	TRBJ1-1	CASSIDGHHERGLNTEAFF	TGTGCCAGTAGTATAGATGGGCACCACGAACGGGGTTTGAACACTGAAGCTTTCTTT
TRBV27	TRBD1	15	once	TRBJ2-3	CASSIGTGVADTQYF	TGTGCCAGCAGTATAGGCACAGGGGTGGCAGATACGCAGTATTTT
TRBV7-9	TRBD1	15	few	TRBJ2-1	CASTWDRSSYNEQFF	TGTGCCAGCACCTGGGACAGGAGCTCCTACAATGAGCAGTTCTTC
TRBV7-9	.	17	.	TRBJ2-5	CASSPLTPGGRQETQYF	TGTGCCAGCAGCCCCCTTACTCCTGGGGGAAGACAAGAGACCCAGTACTTC
TRBV11-2	.	14	.	TRBJ1-5	CASSPRGGNQPQHF	TGTGCCAGCAGCCCACGCGGGGGCAATCAGCCCCAGCATTTT
TRBV4-2	TRBD1	15	.	TRBJ1-6	CASSQEGQGVAPLHF	TGTGCCAGCAGCCAAGAGGGACAGGGAGTGGCACCCCTCCACTTT
TRBV9	.	16	.	TRBJ2-2	CASSEWIAVNTGELFF	TGTGCCAGCAGCGAGTGGATCGCCGTGAACACCGGGGAGCTGTTTTTT
TRBV6-5	.	14	.	TRBJ2-7	CASRPGGPEGEQYF	TGTGCCAGCAGACCCGGGGGTCCGGAAGGCGAGCAGTACTTC
TRBV5-1	TRBD1	16	.	TRBJ2-1	CASSLAGQGYYNEQFF	TGCGCCAGCAGCTTGGCCGGACAGGGATACTACAATGAGCAGTTCTTC
TRBV5-1	TRBD1	15	once	TRBJ1-1	CASSTRWDRNTEAFF	TGCGCCAGCAGCACTAGGTGGGACAGGAACACTGAAGCTTTCTTT
TRBV5-1	.	16	.	TRBJ1-2	CASSADPGWSSYGYTF	TGCGCCAGCAGCGCGGATCCAGGCTGGTCTTCCTATGGCTACACCTTC
TRBV28	TRBD1	15	.	TRBJ2-3	CASSGDSTSTDTQYF	TGTGCCAGCAGTGGGGACAGTACTAGCACAGATACGCAGTATTTT
TRBV18	.	13	.	TRBJ2-5	CASSWTDQETQYF	TGTGCCAGCTCATGGACAGACCAAGAGACCCAGTACTTC
TRBV4-1	.	15	.	TRBJ1-1	CASSHFGTHGTEAFF	TGCGCCAGCAGCCATTTCGGGACACACGGCACTGAAGCTTTCTTT
TRBV14	.	13	.	TRBJ2-5	CASSQDLRGTQYF	TGTGCCAGCAGCCAAGATCTCCGGGGGACCCAGTACTTC
TRBV5-1	.	16	.	TRBJ1-4	CASSLAPTGRDEKLFF	TGCGCCAGCAGCTTGGCCCCCACAGGGAGGGATGAAAAACTGTTTTTT
TRBV5-1	TRBD2	15	.	TRBJ2-5	CASSLVPSGLETQYF	TGCGCCAGCAGCTTGGTGCCTAGCGGATTGGAGACCCAGTACTTC
TRBV5-1	TRBD1	15	.	TRBJ1-6	CASSFRQGIESPLHF	TGCGCCAGCAGCTTTAGACAGGGGATAGAGTCACCCCTCCACTTT
TRBV28	.	13	.	TRBJ1-1	CASSLDRYTEAFF	TGTGCCAGCAGTCTCGACAGGTACACTGAAGCTTTCTTT
TRBV6-5	TRBD1	15	.	TRBJ2-5	CASRDRAEPVENQYF	TGTGCCAGCAGGGACAGGGCGGAGCCGGTCGAAAACCAGTACTTC
TRBV5-8	.	14	.	TRBJ2-1	CASMLWRVGNEQFF	TGTGCCAGCATGCTTTGGAGGGTTGGCAATGAGCAGTTCTTC
TRBV5-1	TRBD2	17	.	TRBJ2-2	CASSTKIAGIHDGELFF	TGCGCCAGCAGCACAAAAATAGCGGGAATTCATGACGGGGAGCTGTTTTTT
TRBV4-3	.	14	.	TRBJ2-5	CASSQVTGRKTQYF	TGCGCCAGCAGCCAAGTTACCGGAAGGAAGACCCAGTACTTC
TRBV2	TRBD1	15	.	TRBJ1-6	CASRRTGDPNSPLHF	TGTGCCAGCAGACGGACAGGGGATCCTAATTCACCCCTCCACTTT
TRBV14	.	14	.	TRBJ2-5	CASSQDSAWETQYF	TGTGCCAGCAGCCAAGATTCTGCCTGGGAGACCCAGTACTTC
TRBV20-1	.	11	.	TRBJ1-4	CSAQVWEKLFF	TGCAGTGCCCAGGTGTGGGAAAAACTGTTTTTT
TRBV19	.	17	.	TRBJ1-1	CASSIDLWGGGNTEAFF	TGTGCCAGTAGTATAGATCTCTGGGGAGGTGGGAACACTGAAGCTTTCTTT
TRBV5-1	TRBD2	14	.	TRBJ2-7	CASSSAGGTERQYF	TGCGCCAGCAGCTCGGCCGGGGGGACCGAGCGGCAGTACTTC
TRBV19	TRBD2	16	.	TRBJ2-3	CASSYSSGGYTDTQYF	TGTGCCAGTTCCTACTCTAGCGGGGGCTACACAGATACGCAGTATTTT
TRBV5-1	TRBD1	15	.	TRBJ1-1	CASSKTGMDGTEAFF	TGCGCCAGCAGCAAGACAGGGATGGATGGCACTGAAGCTTTCTTT
TRBV11-2	TRBD1	15	.	TRBJ1-1	CASSLGGQGAQEAFF	TGTGCCAGCAGCTTAGGTGGACAGGGGGCCCAGGAAGCTTTCTTT
TRBV5-4	.	13	.	TRBJ2-1	CASSSVVYNEQFF	TGTGCCAGCAGTTCCGTCGTCTACAATGAGCAGTTCTTC